These T cell receptor beta chains were read from a single sample in a study of CD8 T cells in ankylosing spondylitis. From the 5' RACE reads, TCRdb called clonotypes with MiXCR, one entry per CDR3 protein. This sample carries fewer than 550,000 distinct CDR3 sequences, approximately 5% of them seen once, and the ten largest clones take under 4.5%. Sequenced sample: blood, either unsorted or a sorted T cell fraction (not recorded which). The source of these receptors is a male donor with ankylosing spondylitis. CDR3s include the opening cysteine and the closing phenylalanine or tryptophan. Fields, in order: clone size, J gene, V gene, D gene, CDR3 DNA, CDR3 protein. D genes are given only for firm matches. Size is stated for part of the rows, as once, few or many counts, or as a class when the clone is expanded.

clone_size: many; j_call: TRBJ2-1; v_call: TRBV5-1; d_call: NA; cdr3_nt: TGCGCCAGCAGCTTGGGGTCCAGGGACAATGAGCAGTTCTTC; cdr3_aa: CASSLGSRDNEQFF
clone_size: many; j_call: TRBJ2-7; v_call: TRBV6-5; d_call: NA; cdr3_nt: TGTGCCAGCAGTTACAGAGGCACCTACAGGTTGTACGAGCAGTACTTC; cdr3_aa: CASSYRGTYRLYEQYF
clone_size: many; j_call: TRBJ1-4; v_call: TRBV27; d_call: NA; cdr3_nt: TGTGCCAGCGGATTCATTGGAGGAAAACTGTTTTTT; cdr3_aa: CASGFIGGKLFF
clone_size: many; j_call: TRBJ1-2; v_call: TRBV28; d_call: NA; cdr3_nt: TGTGCCAGCAGTTTACCCCGCATTTCTGGCTACACCTTC; cdr3_aa: CASSLPRISGYTF
clone_size: many; j_call: TRBJ2-3; v_call: TRBV5-1; d_call: NA; cdr3_nt: TGCGCCAGCAGCTTGACGGCTAGCACAGATACGCAGTATTTT; cdr3_aa: CASSLTASTDTQYF
clone_size: many; j_call: TRBJ1-1; v_call: TRBV7-9; d_call: NA; cdr3_nt: TGTGCCAGCAAGGGCGGGGTTGAAGCTTTCTTT; cdr3_aa: CASKGGVEAFF
clone_size: many; j_call: TRBJ1-1; v_call: TRBV18; d_call: TRBD1; cdr3_nt: TGTGCCAGCTCTGGACAGGGAGGAGACACTGAAGCTTTCTTT; cdr3_aa: CASSGQGGDTEAFF
clone_size: many; j_call: TRBJ2-7; v_call: TRBV7-9; d_call: NA; cdr3_nt: TGTGCCAGCAGCCCAGGGACCCTGCCCTACGAGCAGTACTTC; cdr3_aa: CASSPGTLPYEQYF
clone_size: many; j_call: TRBJ2-5; v_call: TRBV20-1; d_call: TRBD2; cdr3_nt: TGCAGTGCTCATAGCGGGGGGGGTAGAAAAGAGACCCAGTACTTC; cdr3_aa: CSAHSGGGRKETQYF
clone_size: many; j_call: TRBJ2-2; v_call: TRBV4-2; d_call: TRBD2; cdr3_nt: TGTGCCAGCAGCCAAGAGTCTAGCGGGAGGTCGGGCACCGGGGAGCTGTTTTTT; cdr3_aa: CASSQESSGRSGTGELFF
clone_size: NA; j_call: TRBJ2-3; v_call: TRBV28; d_call: NA; cdr3_nt: TGTGCCAGCACCCCGGGGAACACAGATACGCAGTATTTT; cdr3_aa: CASTPGNTDTQYF
clone_size: many; j_call: TRBJ2-2; v_call: TRBV12-3/TRBV12-4; d_call: NA; cdr3_nt: TGTGCCAGCAGTTTCGGGGCGGTGAACACCGGGGAGCTGTTTTTT; cdr3_aa: CASSFGAVNTGELFF
clone_size: many; j_call: TRBJ2-6; v_call: TRBV5-1; d_call: NA; cdr3_nt: TGCGCCAGCAGCTTAGATGGGGCCAACGTCCTGACTTTC; cdr3_aa: CASSLDGANVLTF
clone_size: many; j_call: TRBJ1-1; v_call: TRBV20-1; d_call: NA; cdr3_nt: TGCAGTGCTAGAGCGCCCGTCGTACGAAACACTGAAGCTTTCTTT; cdr3_aa: CSARAPVVRNTEAFF
clone_size: many; j_call: TRBJ2-7; v_call: TRBV7-3; d_call: NA; cdr3_nt: TGTGCCAGCAGCCCTGACAGGCAATCCTACGAGCAGTACTTC; cdr3_aa: CASSPDRQSYEQYF
clone_size: many; j_call: TRBJ1-1; v_call: TRBV4-2; d_call: NA; cdr3_nt: TGTGCCAGCAGCCAAGATTTAGGCTATATGAACACTGAAGCTTTCTTT; cdr3_aa: CASSQDLGYMNTEAFF
clone_size: many; j_call: TRBJ1-2; v_call: TRBV4-3; d_call: NA; cdr3_nt: TGCGCCAGCAGCCAAGGGGGCTTCCCGGTGGGTTATGGCTACACCTTC; cdr3_aa: CASSQGGFPVGYGYTF
clone_size: many; j_call: TRBJ2-5; v_call: TRBV15; d_call: NA; cdr3_nt: TGTGCCACCAGCAGAAACAGAGGAGGTTACGAGACCCAGTACTTC; cdr3_aa: CATSRNRGGYETQYF
clone_size: many; j_call: TRBJ2-4; v_call: TRBV6-2/TRBV6-3; d_call: NA; cdr3_nt: TGTGCCGGCTCACAATCGGGCCGGAAAAACATTCAGTACTTC; cdr3_aa: CAGSQSGRKNIQYF
clone_size: many; j_call: TRBJ2-7; v_call: TRBV12-3/TRBV12-4; d_call: TRBD1; cdr3_nt: TGTGCCAGCACCGAGGGACAGGGAATATCCTACGAGCAGTACTTC; cdr3_aa: CASTEGQGISYEQYF
clone_size: many; j_call: TRBJ2-1; v_call: TRBV20-1; d_call: NA; cdr3_nt: TGCAGTGCTAGAGAGGGTAGGGCTGAGCAGTTCTTC; cdr3_aa: CSAREGRAEQFF
clone_size: many; j_call: TRBJ2-2; v_call: TRBV7-2; d_call: NA; cdr3_nt: TGTGCCAAAAGGGCAGGGGCGAACACCGGGGAGCTGTTTTTT; cdr3_aa: CAKRAGANTGELFF
clone_size: NA; j_call: TRBJ2-7; v_call: TRBV7-2; d_call: NA; cdr3_nt: TGTGCCAGCAGCGCCCGAGTGGGGGGCGGCTACGAGCAGTACTTC; cdr3_aa: CASSARVGGGYEQYF
clone_size: few; j_call: TRBJ2-1; v_call: TRBV4-1; d_call: TRBD2; cdr3_nt: TGCGCCAGCAGCCAAGGTGTGGGGGTTAGCGGGAGGGCCCCATCCTACAATGAGCAGTTCTTC; cdr3_aa: CASSQGVGVSGRAPSYNEQFF
clone_size: many; j_call: TRBJ1-5; v_call: TRBV5-5; d_call: NA; cdr3_nt: TGTGCCAGCAGCTTGTACTCCCGGGACACCCAGCATTTT; cdr3_aa: CASSLYSRDTQHF
clone_size: few; j_call: TRBJ1-5; v_call: TRBV6-2/TRBV6-3; d_call: NA; cdr3_nt: TGTGCCAGCAGTTGGACAGCCTATAGCAATCAGCCCCAGCATTTT; cdr3_aa: CASSWTAYSNQPQHF
clone_size: NA; j_call: TRBJ2-7; v_call: TRBV11-2; d_call: NA; cdr3_nt: TGTGCCAGCAGCTTGAGTTCAGGGACATCCTTCTACGAGCAGTACTTC; cdr3_aa: CASSLSSGTSFYEQYF
clone_size: many; j_call: TRBJ2-2; v_call: TRBV24-1; d_call: TRBD1; cdr3_nt: TGTGCCACCAGTGGCTTAGGACAGGGCGCGAACACCGGGGAGCTGTTTTTT; cdr3_aa: CATSGLGQGANTGELFF
clone_size: many; j_call: TRBJ2-5; v_call: TRBV7-9; d_call: TRBD2; cdr3_nt: TGTGCCAGCAGCGCCGGACTAGAAGAGACCCAGTACTTC; cdr3_aa: CASSAGLEETQYF
clone_size: many; j_call: TRBJ2-1; v_call: TRBV12-3/TRBV12-4; d_call: NA; cdr3_nt: TGTGCCAGCAGTTTAGCGCTTGGAGGGAGGTACAATGAGCAGTTCTTC; cdr3_aa: CASSLALGGRYNEQFF
clone_size: many; j_call: TRBJ1-1; v_call: TRBV2; d_call: NA; cdr3_nt: TGTGCCAGCAGTACCCTCAGGGCAGGGGAAGCTTTCTTT; cdr3_aa: CASSTLRAGEAFF
clone_size: many; j_call: TRBJ2-2; v_call: TRBV5-1; d_call: TRBD2; cdr3_nt: TGCGCCAGCAGCGAGGGACTAGACCTATTTGGCACCGGGGAGCTGTTTTTT; cdr3_aa: CASSEGLDLFGTGELFF
clone_size: many; j_call: TRBJ2-2; v_call: TRBV11-2; d_call: NA; cdr3_nt: TGTGCCAGCAGCCCTGACCTTCGGGGGCCAAGACACACCGGGGAGCTGTTTTTT; cdr3_aa: CASSPDLRGPRHTGELFF
clone_size: many; j_call: TRBJ1-4; v_call: TRBV12-3/TRBV12-4; d_call: NA; cdr3_nt: TGTGCCAGCAGTTTCGACAGCAACCCAACTAATGAAAAACTGTTTTTT; cdr3_aa: CASSFDSNPTNEKLFF
clone_size: many; j_call: TRBJ2-5; v_call: TRBV7-3; d_call: TRBD2; cdr3_nt: TGTGCCAGCAGCAAGGGGACTAGCGGGGGCCAAGAGACCCAGTACTTC; cdr3_aa: CASSKGTSGGQETQYF
clone_size: many; j_call: TRBJ2-2; v_call: TRBV7-8; d_call: TRBD2; cdr3_nt: TGTGCCAGCACCTTAGCGGGGGGGTTGGACACCGGGGAGCTGTTTTTT; cdr3_aa: CASTLAGGLDTGELFF
clone_size: NA; j_call: TRBJ1-2; v_call: TRBV5-5; d_call: NA; cdr3_nt: TGTGCCAGCAGCTTGGGTCATCCGACAGTCGACTATGGCTACACCTTC; cdr3_aa: CASSLGHPTVDYGYTF
clone_size: many; j_call: TRBJ1-1; v_call: TRBV7-9; d_call: NA; cdr3_nt: TGTGCCAGCAGCTTACCCAACAGGGAAGAGGCTTTCTTT; cdr3_aa: CASSLPNREEAFF
clone_size: many; j_call: TRBJ1-4; v_call: TRBV5-6; d_call: NA; cdr3_nt: TGTGCCAGCAGCGGAGGATGGGGTGAAAAACTGTTTTTT; cdr3_aa: CASSGGWGEKLFF
clone_size: NA; j_call: TRBJ2-1; v_call: TRBV7-6; d_call: TRBD2; cdr3_nt: TGTGCCAGCAGCTTAGGGCCCGGGAGGGTTCTCAATGAGCAGTTCTTC; cdr3_aa: CASSLGPGRVLNEQFF
clone_size: NA; j_call: TRBJ2-2; v_call: TRBV28; d_call: TRBD1; cdr3_nt: TGTGCCAGCAGTTTAGCACCGGGACAGGGGGCCGGGGAGCTGTTTTTT; cdr3_aa: CASSLAPGQGAGELFF
clone_size: many; j_call: TRBJ2-3; v_call: TRBV29-1; d_call: NA; cdr3_nt: TGCAGCGTTGGCGGGTTCTACACAGATACGCAGTATTTT; cdr3_aa: CSVGGFYTDTQYF
clone_size: many; j_call: TRBJ1-4; v_call: TRBV28; d_call: TRBD1; cdr3_nt: TGTGCCAGCAGTTTAGTACAGGGGTGGAATGAAAAACTGTTTTTT; cdr3_aa: CASSLVQGWNEKLFF
clone_size: many; j_call: TRBJ2-7; v_call: TRBV20-1; d_call: TRBD2; cdr3_nt: TGCAGTGCTAGAGTACTAGCGGGAGGATCCTACGAGCAGTACTTC; cdr3_aa: CSARVLAGGSYEQYF
clone_size: NA; j_call: TRBJ2-7; v_call: TRBV29-1; d_call: NA; cdr3_nt: TGCAGCGTCACAGGAGTAGCGGTCTACGAGCAGTACTTC; cdr3_aa: CSVTGVAVYEQYF
clone_size: many; j_call: TRBJ1-1; v_call: TRBV20-1; d_call: TRBD1; cdr3_nt: TGCAGTGCAATATGGACAGGGGGAACTGAAGCTTTCTTT; cdr3_aa: CSAIWTGGTEAFF
clone_size: NA; j_call: TRBJ2-5; v_call: TRBV29-1; d_call: TRBD1; cdr3_nt: TGCAGCGTTGCCGGGACAGGGGACCAAGAGACCCAGTACTTC; cdr3_aa: CSVAGTGDQETQYF
clone_size: NA; j_call: TRBJ1-6; v_call: TRBV19; d_call: NA; cdr3_nt: TGTGCCAGTACCGGGCGGCGTCATTCACCCCTCCACTTT; cdr3_aa: CASTGRRHSPLHF
clone_size: many; j_call: TRBJ2-1; v_call: TRBV15; d_call: NA; cdr3_nt: TGTGCCACCAGCAGAGATTTCGACAGTCACCCTGGGAAGCAGTTCTTC; cdr3_aa: CATSRDFDSHPGKQFF